The T cell receptor (beta chain) under discussion was sequenced for a study of monozygotic twins with inflammatory bowel disease. General observations from the study: Healthy co-twins showed greater TCRbeta diversity (inverse Simpson) than IBD patients.

TCRdb reanalyzed the 5' RACE reads and collapses them to one entry per CDR3 protein, without DNA. The table for this sample gives approximately 200,000 distinct CDR3 sequences. Notes on this clonotype: Its antigen is currently unknown.

The CDR3 is 15 amino acids. In germline, CDR1 is LGHDT, CDR2 YNNKEL (reference sequence). The rearrangement joins TRBV3-1 to TRBJ2-7; TCRdb's D call, TRBD2, is unchecked because there is no DNA. This receptor was taken from a human donor with ulcerative colitis or Crohn's disease, or a healthy co-twin of an affected twin (not recorded which). The sequenced sample was blood. This chain's CDR3 is CASSLSGTFRDEQYF.